Detailed here is one T cell receptor beta chain. Only a few counts were recorded for this clone. What this receptor recognizes is not known. Base qualities were left out, and no much larger clone turns up one base away. Healthy HIV-negative adults with no recently reported acute infections or vaccinations were included as donors. Every donor was a Caucasian adult residing in Nashville, Tennessee, USA. CD8 memory samples were composed of magnetically selected CD45RO+ cells combined with CCR7-negative CD45RA+ effector memory (TemRA) cells. After blood collection by leukapheresis, PBMCs were isolated using Ficoll-Histopaque density gradient centrifugation and then cryopreserved in the vapor phase of liquid nitrogen. Purity and quantity of every magnetically sorted T cell population were checked by analytical flow cytometry. From each sorted fraction, genomic DNA was isolated and quantified by UV absorbance on a Nanodrop 2000c.

Using the deep immunoSEQ assay, TCR CDR3 regions were amplified from genomic DNA by multiplex PCR. Extracted genomic DNA from each cell subset was spread evenly across all wells of several immunoSEQ 96-well plates, with each plate serving as a replicate. For sorted subsets, each replicate PCR was loaded with around 200 ng genomic DNA, equivalent to 30,000 to 35,000 T cell genomes. Purified libraries were measured with a Qubit 3.0 fluorometer, size-checked on a Bioanalyzer 2100, and measured again with the KAPA Library Quantification kit. Every immunoSEQ 96-well plate was sequenced on a dedicated single-read 150-cycle Illumina NextSeq 550 flow cell. Per the source publication's procedure: The immunoSEQ output contained only junctional sequences without quality scores, so filtering could not match that applied to full-length reads. To assign V/J genes and CDR3, sequences were annotated against IMGT germline references using PyIR, a Python wrapper for IgBLAST v1.9. Reads were filtered out if the reads had weak V/J assignments (E-value above 1e-6), no CDR3, stop codons, out-of-frame junctions, or ambiguous translated residues. V3J clonotypes were defined as sequences sharing the same inferred V gene, J gene, and CDR3 amino acid sequence. Percentage overlap between repertoires was computed as shared unique clonotypes divided by the size of the smaller repertoire. Richness of each repertoire was evaluated using RTK rarefaction, the Chao1 estimator, and Recon v2.1 estimates of unobserved clonotypes. OLGA was used to compute generation probabilities for all TCRbeta clonotypes that the gDNA method yielded from a handful of donors. As stored in TCRdb, this immuneACCESS dataset retains in-frame rearrangements with V and J assigned. A fraction of the clones does not appear; measured against another copy, unresolved V genes explain less than half of the discrepancy, and the remainder lacks a known reason. The D gene and trimming were derived from the DNA, and the V and J assignments and clone size from that table. This sample comprises about 100,000 clones, around 68% of them detected only once. The leading ten clones occupy approximately 24% of the sample.

This specimen comes from a study of shared clonotypes between healthy human individuals (TCRdb year 2020). As for the study more broadly: The cohort comprised a couple of women and a few men aged 18 to 49 years. Per donor, leukapheresis produced somewhere between about 0.94 and 8.9 billion PBMCs. Different laboratories and diverse techniques were used to prepare libraries and sequence TCR repertoires, to increase sequencing depth and limit assay-specific biases. The study deeply sequenced blood TCR repertoires of about five healthy adults to estimate repertoire size and the extent of clonotype sharing between individuals. For each donor, three plates each were used for CD4 naive and CD4 memory, two plates were used for CD8 naive, and one plate was used for CD8 memory.

Per the germline V gene, SGHVS is the CDR1 and FQNEAQ is the CDR2. V trim: 5 bases; J trim: 1 base; unmatched bases: 8. Reading from cysteine to phenylalanine, the CDR3 counts 16 amino acids. Only the CDR3 part of the read is kept: 48 bases, read in frame from the first base. The study at large found these results: Sampling was restricted to blood, and TCR repertoires in tissues likely differ from the TCR repertoires found in blood. Naive subsets generally had larger estimated clonotype richness than memory subsets. When a few donors were compared, the shared fraction of clonotypes was about 5.4% for naive CD4, 3.5% for naive CD8, about 2.5% for memory CD4, and around 0.4% for memory CD8. Compared with non-shared clonotypes, the clonotypes found in all four sorted-subset donors had higher generation probabilities. The small number of donors limited the genetic and exposure-history diversity represented. Pairwise subsampling indicated that sequencing depth was expected to affect the degree of clonotype sharing among donors. Rarefaction of sorted-subset datasets indicated incomplete sequencing despite the large sequencing depth.

Sequencing was done on a sample of memory CD8+ T cells sorted from blood. The cell subset or site label of this sample denotes: CD45RO+ cells pooled with CCR7-negative TemRA cells. The chain links TRBV7-8 with TRBJ2-7; TRBD1 fits 10 bases in the junction. This TCR derives from a woman in her thirties in good health. The CDR3 is CASSALTGGGSYEQYF. The bases are TGTGCCAGCAGCGCCTTGACAGGGGGCGGGTCCTACGAGCAGTACTTC.